The 5 T cell receptor beta chains presented below share a single source sample, sequenced in a study of T cell responses to AZD1222 COVID-19 vaccine. Sequenced by immunoSEQ multiplex PCR; TCRdb stores in-frame clones only, minus some. The data contain roughly 150,000 clones, roughly nine tenths of them singletons. Sequenced here: peripheral blood, sampled 28 days after the second AZD1222 dose. The receptors were sampled from an adult who received the AZD1222 COVID-19 vaccine.

The V call is TRBV6-2 or TRBV6-3, the J call TRBJ2-2; TRBD1 matches 11 bases. Trimming cost V 6 bases and J 1 base; bases outside gene matches: 4. Germline loops: CDR1 MNHEY, CDR2 SVGEGT. The CDR3 covers 16 residues. The CDR3 here is CASSPGTGGNTGELFF. In nucleotides, the CDR3 is TGTGCCAGCAGCCCTGGGACAGGGGGGAACACCGGGGAGCTGTTTTTT.

V is TRBV6-5 and J is TRBJ2-3, with no clear D. V lost 0 bases, J lost 4 bases, and 11 bases lay in between. The germline CDR1 and CDR2 sequences are MNHEY and SVGAGI. CDR3 length: 15 amino acids. The CDR3 DNA reads TGTGCCAGCAGTTACTCGATCGCGCCTTCAGATACGCAGTATTTT. Translated: CASSYSIAPSDTQYF.

The genes are TRBV2 and TRBJ2-1, with unresolved D. The germline V and J ends were trimmed by 0 bases and 7 bases, with 10 bases remaining between them. The CDR3 runs 14 residues. Germline V gene data show CDR1 as SNHLY and CDR2 as FYNNEI. CDR3 DNA: TGTGCCAGCAGTGAAGCGGAGCTAAAGAATGAGCAGTTCTTC. This encodes CASSEAELKNEQFF.

The chain joins TRBV6-5 to TRBJ2-7; 12 nucleotides line up with TRBD1. V trimming: 6 bases; J trimming: 1 base; junction bases outside the gene matches: 4. The germline CDR1 and CDR2 sequences are MNHEY and SVGAGI. This CDR3 has 15 amino acids. CDR3 coding DNA: TGTGCCAGCAGCGGGGGACAGGGGGCGTCCTACGAGCAGTACGTC. Its translation: CASSGGQGASYEQYV.

V is TRBV11-3 and J is TRBJ2-3; 9 bases agree with TRBD2. This CDR3 has 15 amino acids. Losses at the gene ends were 5 bases for V and 6 bases for J; bases not matched to a gene: 9. Germline CDR1 reads SGHNT; CDR2 reads YENEEA. For the CDR3, the DNA is TGTGCCAGCAGCGCTAAGGGCGGGGGGGCCGATACGCAGTATTTT. Translated: CASSAKGGGADTQYF.